The rows below give T cell receptor beta chains drawn from one sample of a study of blood T cell repertoires in COVID-19. This table comes from immunoSEQ multiplex PCR, and its TCRdb copy is limited to in-frame clones, with some not included. The table has 6,000 to 7,000 clones, 86% seen once. The sequencing sample was made of peripheral blood. The receptors were gathered from a human donor with active COVID-19. The donor label of this sample is uncertain. The CDR3 runs from the conserved cysteine through the conserved F or W. D genes are given only for firm matches. Rows may omit the clone size; those that give it use once, few, many or a size class.

D	V	length	size	J	CDR3	DNA
TRBD1	TRBV6-2/TRBV6-3	14	.	TRBJ2-7	CASSYRGGPYEQYF	TGTGCCAGCAGTTACAGAGGGGGCCCTTACGAGCAGTACTTC
TRBD1	TRBV5-6	15	.	TRBJ2-2	CASSTPGQGPGELFF	TGTGCCAGCAGCACACCGGGACAGGGGCCCGGGGAGCTGTTTTTT
.	TRBV27	16	.	TRBJ2-6	CASSSPMMRGANVLTF	TGTGCCAGCAGTTCCCCCATGATGCGAGGGGCCAACGTCCTGACTTTC
TRBD1	TRBV2	15	.	TRBJ1-4	CASSERGQGYEKLFF	TGTGCCAGCAGTGAAAGGGGACAGGGATATGAAAAACTGTTTTTT
.	TRBV19	13	few	TRBJ1-6	CASSIDRSSPLQF	TGTGCCAGTAGTATAGATCGCAGTTCACCCCTCCAATTT
.	TRBV10-3	15	.	TRBJ1-2	CAISTTIGESYGYTF	TGTGCCATCAGTACTACAATAGGGGAATCGTATGGCTACACCTTC
.	TRBV19	15	.	TRBJ1-4	CASSMGAGLNEKLFF	TGTGCCAGTAGTATGGGGGCAGGCCTAAATGAAAAACTGTTTTTT
.	TRBV2	16	.	TRBJ2-3	CASTGRRGSSTDTQYF	TGTGCCAGCACCGGACGCCGGGGGTCGAGCACAGATACGCAGTATTTT
TRBD1	TRBV19	14	.	TRBJ1-4	CASRKQGASEKLFF	TGTGCCAGTAGGAAACAGGGGGCTAGTGAAAAACTGTTTTTT
TRBD1	TRBV5-1	14	.	TRBJ2-2	CASSFKGGHGELFF	TGCGCCAGCAGCTTTAAAGGGGGCCACGGGGAGCTGTTTTTT
.	TRBV5-1	13	once	TRBJ1-1	CASKSDRNTEAFF	TGCGCCAGCAAATCGGACAGGAACACTGAAGCTTTCTTT
TRBD2	TRBV30	14	.	TRBJ2-7	CAWTQVGGPEEQYF	TGTGCCTGGACCCAAGTGGGAGGGCCGGAGGAGCAGTACTTC
.	TRBV28	17	.	TRBJ2-3	CASRLTTLASRTDTQYF	TGTGCCAGCCGTCTAACAACCCTAGCGTCTAGGACAGATACGCAGTATTTT
.	TRBV19	16	.	TRBJ2-6	CASSLMSTSRANVLTF	TGTGCCAGTAGTTTAATGTCGACAAGTCGGGCCAACGTCCTGACTTTC
TRBD1	TRBV7-2	16	once	TRBJ2-3	CASSSGQFLLTDTQYF	TGTGCCAGCAGCTCGGGACAGTTTCTCCTCACAGATACGCAGTATTTT
.	TRBV6-6	15	.	TRBJ2-1	CASSPLTSSYNEQFF	TGTGCCAGCAGTCCTCTGACTAGCTCCTACAATGAGCAGTTCTTC
.	TRBV18	14	.	TRBJ1-4	CASSPIGVFEKLFF	TGTGCCAGCTCACCAATAGGGGTATTTGAAAAACTGTTTTTT